A single sample is the source of the 27 T cell receptor beta chains below, sequenced in a study of CD8 T cells in Susac syndrome (dated by TCRdb to about 2019). Libraries were prepared through the immunoSEQ multiplex PCR assay. RNA was extracted with the RNeasy kit and 0.5 to 1 ug was reverse transcribed using random hexamers. TCRdb cleaned the public reads at Q25 with fastp, built clones with MiXCR and kept in-frame beta chains. Duplicate CDR3 protein sequences are folded into a single record with the most common DNA and genes. The sample data list about 150,000 distinct CDR3 sequences, and around 95% of these were observed just once. The top ten constitute about 0.21% of the sample. The sample comprised CD8+ T cells from PBMCs. These receptors were obtained from a human donor with multiple sclerosis.

V gene TRBV20-1 combines with J gene TRBJ2-1; D is perhaps TRBD1 or TRBD2 (5 bases each). The length of the CDR3 is 14 residues. V was pared by 6 bases and J by 5 bases, with 17 bases between. Germline V gives CDR1 DFQATT, CDR2 SNEGSKA (reference sequence). The CDR3 region has the DNA TGCAGTGCGGTGAACCGGGACGGTGACAATGAGCAGTTCTTC. Translated: CSAVNRDGDNEQFF.

The CDR3 reads CASSLSLESNYGYTF. The DNA of the CDR3 is TGTGCCAGCAGCCTATCCCTGGAGTCTAACTATGGCTACACCTTC. The chain carries TRBV13 and TRBJ1-2; the D is unclear. This CDR3 contains 15 residues. The V gene lost 5 bases and the J gene lost 0 bases, with 13 bases spanning the gap. Germline V gene lookup returns CDR1 PRHDT and CDR2 FYEKMQ (reference sequence).

This chain connects TRBV15 to TRBJ2-1; perhaps TRBD1 as D (6 bases). The CDR3 sequence is 12 residues long. The germline CDR1 and CDR2 sequences are LNHNV and YYDKDF (reference sequence). V was cut by 5 bases and J by 12 bases, with 14 bases left in between. The chain's CDR3 is CATSSRGDTQFF. CDR3 nucleotides: TGTGCCACCAGCTCCCGAGGGGACACGCAGTTCTTC.

The chain combines TRBV5-1 with TRBJ1-2; D remains unclear. This CDR3 comprises 13 residues. Germline V gene lookup returns CDR1 SGHRS and CDR2 YFSETQ. The V end lost 0 bases, the J end lost 7 bases, and 10 bases lay between the germline ends. In nucleotides, the CDR3 is TGCGCCAGCAGCTTGGCCCAAAGTGCTGGCTACACCTTC. Encoded protein: CASSLAQSAGYTF.

This clonotype is a singleton in its sample. The chain is built from TRBV28 and TRBJ2-7; the D gene is possibly TRBD1 (5 bases). CDR1 is MDHEN, CDR2 SYDVKM, per germline. V was cut by 6 bases and J by 5 bases, with 11 bases left in between. CDR3 length equals 12 residues. The CDR3 coding sequence is TGTGCCAGCAGAGGGGAAGGGCACGAGCAGTACTTC. It encodes CASRGEGHEQYF.

The chain employs TRBV15 and TRBJ2-2; D is unclear. The CDR3 covers 13 residues. V was clipped by 6 bases and J by 6 bases, with 11 bases between them. Germline V gene lookup returns CDR1 LNHNV and CDR2 YYDKDF (reference sequence). Here the CDR3 DNA reads TGTGCCACCAGTTGGTATTCCCCCGGGGAGCTGTTTTTT. Translating gives CATSWYSPGELFF.

The chain links TRBV15 to TRBJ1-5; no firm D call. There are 13 residues in the CDR3. The ends were cut back, 0 bases at V and 11 bases at J, with 11 bases in the middle. CDR1 is LNHNV, CDR2 YYDKDF, per germline (reference sequence). The CDR3 spells CATSRDRAGSQHF. In DNA, the CDR3 is TGTGCCACCAGCAGAGATAGGGCAGGTTCCCAGCATTTT.

V gene TRBV4-1 combines with J gene TRBJ2-7, with TRBD1 matching over 8 bases. The CDR3 is made up of 15 amino acids. Germline V CDR1 and CDR2: MGHRA, YSYEKL. Losses at the gene ends were 4 bases for V and 1 base for J; bases not matched to a gene: 6. CDR3 protein: CASSPRTGLSYEQYF. The CDR3 region has the DNA TGCGCCAGCAGCCCGCGGACAGGGTTATCCTACGAGCAGTACTTC.

In nucleotides, the CDR3 is TGCGCCAGCAGCCAAGACCAGGGAATTGGACTTAACTATGGCTACACCTTC. Protein product: CASSQDQGIGLNYGYTF. The rearrangement joins TRBV4-3 to TRBJ1-2; D possibly corresponds to TRBD1 (5 bases). The CDR3 extends over 17 amino acids. Germline assignment: CDR1 LGHNA and CDR2 YSLEER. V lost 0 bases and J 1 base, leaving 15 bases between the germline ends.

The chain carries TRBV7-9 and TRBJ1-1; D not resolved. Between the trimmed V and J ends, which lost 11 bases and 4 bases, there was a span of 5 bases. This CDR3 is 9 amino acids long. In germline, CDR1 is SEHNR, CDR2 FQNEAQ (reference sequence). The CDR3 DNA follows: TGTGCCCTCGGCACTGAAGCTTTCTTT. This translates into CALGTEAFF.

The CDR3 DNA sequence: TGTGCCAGCAGTGGGCCTAACCCCGGGGAGCTGTTTTTT. It translates to CASSGPNPGELFF. J is TRBJ2-2 and V is TRBV6-2 or TRBV6-3, with unresolved D. Trimming removed 5 bases at V and 6 bases at J, with 10 bases between. The CDR3 contains 13 residues. CDR1 is MNHEY, CDR2 SVGEGT, per germline.

The V gene is TRBV12-5, the J gene TRBJ2-5; TRBD2 might be the D (5 bases). This CDR3 has 13 amino acids. Germline CDR1 is LGHNT and CDR2 is FRNRAP. V lost 1 base to trimming and J lost 5 bases, with 8 bases between them. The CDR3 nucleotides read TGTGCTAGTGGTTTGGCCGGGGTCGAGACCCAGTACTTC. This gives the protein CASGLAGVETQYF.

CDR3 amino acids: CSVAPPIGNTEAFF. CDR3 nucleotide sequence: TGCAGCGTAGCCCCCCCGATCGGGAACACTGAAGCTTTCTTT. This chain uses TRBV29-1 with TRBJ1-1; D call uncertain. There are 14 residues in the CDR3. V lost 6 bases, J lost 1 base, and 15 bases lay in between. Germline V CDR1 and CDR2: SQVTM, ANQGSEA.

This chain joins TRBV24-1 and TRBJ2-3; D is perhaps TRBD1 (6 bases). Trimming removed 4 bases from V and 4 bases from J, with 11 bases in between. This CDR3 is built from 14 residues. Germline V gene sequence: CDR1 KGHDR, CDR2 SFDVKD. The CDR3 loop reads CATSERGSADTQYF. The CDR3 nucleotides are TGTGCCACCAGTGAGAGGGGGAGTGCAGATACGCAGTATTTT.

The rearrangement links TRBV15 to TRBJ2-3; D gene uncertain. Germline assignment: CDR1 LNHNV and CDR2 YYDKDF (reference sequence). V was cut by 6 bases and J by 3 bases, with 7 bases left in between. The CDR3 is 12 amino acids. The CDR3 region has the DNA TGTGCCACCAGTTACAGTACAGATACGCAGTATTTT. This sequence encodes CATSYSTDTQYF.

J is TRBJ2-7 and V is TRBV13; D unresolved. Germline V gene lookup returns CDR1 PRHDT and CDR2 FYEKMQ (reference sequence). Trimming cost V 0 bases and J 5 bases, with 8 bases left between them. The CDR3 loop spans 13 amino acids. This CDR3 is CASSLGRKDEQYF. Written as DNA, the CDR3 is TGTGCCAGCAGCTTAGGACGAAAGGACGAGCAGTACTTC.

This clonotype was recorded once. The chain joins TRBV12-3 or TRBV12-4 to TRBJ2-7, with D maybe TRBD1 (6 bases). Trimming left V 5 bases short and J 3 bases short, with 14 bases between. This CDR3 comprises 14 residues. The CDR3 sequence is CASSTRQVYYEQYF. As DNA, the CDR3 is TGTGCCAGCAGTACCAGACAGGTTTACTACGAGCAGTACTTC.

As regards this clonotype: At one end the junction does not follow the germline gene, possibly because of a read error. The chain recombines TRBV25-1 with TRBJ2-5; D is unclear. This CDR3 has 12 amino acids. Germline loops: CDR1 MGHDK, CDR2 SYGVNS. The CDR3 region is CASSERQETLYF. The CDR3 coding sequence is TGTGCCAGCAGTGAACGGCAAGAGACCCTGTACTTC.

The chain employs TRBV29-1 and TRBJ2-3; TRBD2 agrees at 7 bases. The CDR3 length is 14 residues. J gave up 4 bases and V 4 bases, and 8 bases lay outside the gene matches. The germline gives CDR1 SQVTM, CDR2 ANQGSEA. The CDR3 protein is CSVVGRGVPDTQYF. The CDR3 DNA is TGCAGCGTTGTTGGTCGGGGGGTCCCAGATACGCAGTATTTT.

The chain is built from TRBV29-1 and TRBJ1-1; weak D call: TRBD1 (5 bases). Trimming took 7 bases from V and 5 from J, leaving 11 bases between them. This CDR3 is 11 amino acids long. Germline assignment: CDR1 SQVTM and CDR2 ANQGSEA. CDR3 nucleotide sequence: TGCAGCGGGGAGGGGAGGACTGAAGCTTTCTTT. Its translation: CSGEGRTEAFF. Together with reference TRBV29-1 and TRBJ1-1, the CDR3 gives the full variable domain: SAVISQKPSRDICQRGTSLTIQCQVDSQVTMMFWYRQQPGQSLTLIATANQGSEATYESGFVIDKFPISRPNLTFSTLTVSNMSPEDSSIYLCSGEGRTEAFFGQGTRLTVV.

This clonotype showed up just a few times. V and J are TRBV7-9 and TRBJ1-5, with 8 bases fitting TRBD1. The CDR3 has 15 residues. V gave up 3 bases and J gave up 1 base; unmatched junction bases: 2. Germline V gives CDR1 SEHNR, CDR2 FQNEAQ (reference sequence). CDR3 sequence (DNA): TGTGCCAGCAGCTTGGGACAGGCGAGCAATCAGCCCCAGCATTTT. As protein: CASSLGQASNQPQHF.

The rearrangement joins TRBV12-5 to TRBJ1-2, with D hard to call. V lost 5 bases and J 8 bases, leaving 12 bases between the germline ends. Germline loops: CDR1 LGHNT, CDR2 FRNRAP. This CDR3 region has 12 residues. DNA for the CDR3: TGTGCTAGTGGTCGACCCCCGGAGGGCTACACCTTC. Translating gives CASGRPPEGYTF.

V and J are TRBV29-1 and TRBJ2-7, with D possibly being TRBD2 (5 bases). V was cut by 5 bases and J by 2 bases, with 10 bases left in between. The CDR3 contains 12 residues. Germline CDR1 and CDR2: SQVTM and ANQGSEA. The CDR3 DNA follows: TGCAGCGTTAGCAGCGGAGCCTACGAGCAGTACTTC. Protein: CSVSSGAYEQYF.

This chain links TRBV27 with TRBJ1-5; possible D gene TRBD1, 5 bases. The V end lost 3 bases, the J end lost 6 bases, and 12 bases lay between the germline ends. This CDR3 spans 14 amino acids. Germline-derived CDR1 and CDR2 are MNHEY and SMNVEV (reference sequence). The CDR3 sequence is CASSFGRERQPQHF. CDR3 sequence (DNA): TGTGCCAGCAGTTTTGGCAGGGAACGTCAGCCCCAGCATTTT.

The chain employs TRBV5-6 and TRBJ1-2; TRBD1 matches at 7 bases. With 0 bases clipped from V and 4 bases from J, the junction kept 6 bases outside the gene matches. This CDR3 contains 15 residues. In germline, CDR1 is SGHDT, CDR2 YYEEEE. The CDR3 loop reads CASSLDPGQSYGYTF. The DNA of the CDR3 is TGTGCCAGCAGCTTGGATCCGGGACAGAGCTATGGCTACACCTTC.

In DNA form, the CDR3 reads TGTGCCAGCTCACTAGCAAACAGGGAAGCCAACACCGGGGAGCTGTTTTTT. Translating gives CASSLANREANTGELFF. V usage is TRBV18 and J usage is TRBJ2-2; tentatively, D is TRBD1 (6 bases). CDR3 length: 17 amino acids. Trimming removed 4 bases from V and 2 bases from J, with 17 bases in between. Germline CDR1 is KGHSH and CDR2 is LQKENI. Variable domain in full (rest from reference TRBV18 and TRBJ2-2): NAGVMQNPRHLVRRRGQEARLRCSPMKGHSHVYWYRQLPEEGLKFMVYLQKENIIDESGMPKERFSAEFPKEGPSILRIQQVVRGDSAAYFCASSLANREANTGELFFGEGSRLTVL.

This clonotype has just one count. This chain connects TRBV6-1 to TRBJ1-5; D unclear. The CDR3 runs to 14 residues. V lost 4 bases and J lost 3, with 10 bases in between. The germline gives CDR1 MNHNS, CDR2 SASEGT. In DNA, the CDR3 is TGTGCCAGCAGTGCCAATAAGGTCAATCAGCCCCAGCATTTT. This sequence encodes CASSANKVNQPQHF.